This entry describes one TCR beta chain. This sample is drawn from a study of shared clonotypes between healthy human individuals. Assay: immunoSEQ multiplex PCR; the TCRdb copy retains only in-frame clones and omits some. The sample contains approximately 2,200,000 clones, 85% to 95% of which appear only once. Naive CD8 cells, CD45RO-negative and positively selected for CCR7, excluded terminally differentiated effector memory CD45RA+ cells. Caucasian adults residing in Nashville, Tennessee made up all the donors. The germline V gene encodes CDR1 SEHNR and CDR2 FQNEAQ (reference sequence). Trimming at V came to 2 bases and at J to 3 bases, leaving 7 bases not matched to a gene. The CDR3 contains 16 residues.

The receptor's source is a man aged 18 to 35 in good health. Some clones in this sample may be carry-over from other donors' samples. Material: naive CD8+ T cells from PBMCs. The chain uses TRBV7-9 and TRBJ2-1; 7 bases map to TRBD2. In DNA, the CDR3 is TGTGCCAGCAGCTTATACGCGGGAGCGTACTACAATGAGCAGTTCTTC. Translating it yields CASSLYAGAYYNEQFF. The full variable domain, completed using reference TRBV7-9 and TRBJ2-1, is DTGVSQNPRHKITKRGQNVTFRCDPISEHNRLYWYRQTLGQGPEFLTYFQNEAQLEKSRLLSDRFSAERPKGSFSTLEIQRTEQGDSAMYLCASSLYAGAYYNEQFFGPGTRLTVL.